Sequencing of this T cell receptor beta chain was carried out in a study of CD8+CD57+ T cells in acquired aplastic anemia. Study-wide findings and caveats: Patients had roughly 29 CD8+ CDR3 sequences in common with controls (the shared set). Patients were compared with controls for CD8+ Simpson's diversity, and no significant difference emerged.

Genomic DNA served as template for TCR beta VDJ and CDR3 profiling. TCRdb processed the reads anew with MiXCR; each CDR3 protein has one entry. Counted here are some 180,000 distinct CDR3 sequences, roughly 50% occurring once; the ten biggest clones make up roughly 13%. This clonotype was recorded at least ten times. Its target is not known. All sequencing subjects had displayed CD8+CD57+ cell expansion on flow cytometry. In all patients, the disease was severe acquired aplastic anemia. Patients were treatment-naive when blood was sampled. Material for sequencing was sorted CD4+, CD8+, or CD8+CD57+ T cells (not recorded which) from PBMCs. This receptor was identified in a human donor with aplastic anemia.

CDR3 protein: CSAAIVGPKNIQYF. For the CDR3, the DNA is TGCAGTGCTGCGATAGTGGGGCCCAAAAACATTCAGTACTTC. The genes are TRBV20-1 and TRBJ2-4; D may be TRBD1 (5 bases). V lost 5 bases and J 2 bases, leaving 13 bases between the germline ends. The length of the CDR3 is 14 residues. Germline CDR1 is DFQATT and CDR2 is SNEGSKA (reference sequence).